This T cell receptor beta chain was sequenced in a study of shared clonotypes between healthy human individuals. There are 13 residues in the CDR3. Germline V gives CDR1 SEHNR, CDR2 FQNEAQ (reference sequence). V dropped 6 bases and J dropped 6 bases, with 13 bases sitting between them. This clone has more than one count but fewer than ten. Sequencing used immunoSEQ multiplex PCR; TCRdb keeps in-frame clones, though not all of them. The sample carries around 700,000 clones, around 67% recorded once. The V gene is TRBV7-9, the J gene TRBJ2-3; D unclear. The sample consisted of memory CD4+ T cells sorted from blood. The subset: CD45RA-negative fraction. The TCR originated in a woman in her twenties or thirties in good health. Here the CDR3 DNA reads TGTGCCAGCAGTCCTGGGTGGGTGGATACGCAGTATTTT. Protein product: CASSPGWVDTQYF.